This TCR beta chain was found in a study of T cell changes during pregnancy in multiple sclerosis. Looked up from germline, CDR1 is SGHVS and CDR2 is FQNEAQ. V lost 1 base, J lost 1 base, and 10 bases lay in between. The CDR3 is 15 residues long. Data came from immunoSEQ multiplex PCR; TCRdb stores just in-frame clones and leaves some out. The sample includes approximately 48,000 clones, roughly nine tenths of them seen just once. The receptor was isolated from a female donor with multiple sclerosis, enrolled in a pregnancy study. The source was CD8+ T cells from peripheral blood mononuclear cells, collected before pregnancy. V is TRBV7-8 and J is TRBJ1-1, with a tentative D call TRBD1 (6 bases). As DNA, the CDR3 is TGTGCCAGCAGCTTAGAGGGACACCCGAACACTGAAGCTTTCTTT. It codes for CASSLEGHPNTEAFF.